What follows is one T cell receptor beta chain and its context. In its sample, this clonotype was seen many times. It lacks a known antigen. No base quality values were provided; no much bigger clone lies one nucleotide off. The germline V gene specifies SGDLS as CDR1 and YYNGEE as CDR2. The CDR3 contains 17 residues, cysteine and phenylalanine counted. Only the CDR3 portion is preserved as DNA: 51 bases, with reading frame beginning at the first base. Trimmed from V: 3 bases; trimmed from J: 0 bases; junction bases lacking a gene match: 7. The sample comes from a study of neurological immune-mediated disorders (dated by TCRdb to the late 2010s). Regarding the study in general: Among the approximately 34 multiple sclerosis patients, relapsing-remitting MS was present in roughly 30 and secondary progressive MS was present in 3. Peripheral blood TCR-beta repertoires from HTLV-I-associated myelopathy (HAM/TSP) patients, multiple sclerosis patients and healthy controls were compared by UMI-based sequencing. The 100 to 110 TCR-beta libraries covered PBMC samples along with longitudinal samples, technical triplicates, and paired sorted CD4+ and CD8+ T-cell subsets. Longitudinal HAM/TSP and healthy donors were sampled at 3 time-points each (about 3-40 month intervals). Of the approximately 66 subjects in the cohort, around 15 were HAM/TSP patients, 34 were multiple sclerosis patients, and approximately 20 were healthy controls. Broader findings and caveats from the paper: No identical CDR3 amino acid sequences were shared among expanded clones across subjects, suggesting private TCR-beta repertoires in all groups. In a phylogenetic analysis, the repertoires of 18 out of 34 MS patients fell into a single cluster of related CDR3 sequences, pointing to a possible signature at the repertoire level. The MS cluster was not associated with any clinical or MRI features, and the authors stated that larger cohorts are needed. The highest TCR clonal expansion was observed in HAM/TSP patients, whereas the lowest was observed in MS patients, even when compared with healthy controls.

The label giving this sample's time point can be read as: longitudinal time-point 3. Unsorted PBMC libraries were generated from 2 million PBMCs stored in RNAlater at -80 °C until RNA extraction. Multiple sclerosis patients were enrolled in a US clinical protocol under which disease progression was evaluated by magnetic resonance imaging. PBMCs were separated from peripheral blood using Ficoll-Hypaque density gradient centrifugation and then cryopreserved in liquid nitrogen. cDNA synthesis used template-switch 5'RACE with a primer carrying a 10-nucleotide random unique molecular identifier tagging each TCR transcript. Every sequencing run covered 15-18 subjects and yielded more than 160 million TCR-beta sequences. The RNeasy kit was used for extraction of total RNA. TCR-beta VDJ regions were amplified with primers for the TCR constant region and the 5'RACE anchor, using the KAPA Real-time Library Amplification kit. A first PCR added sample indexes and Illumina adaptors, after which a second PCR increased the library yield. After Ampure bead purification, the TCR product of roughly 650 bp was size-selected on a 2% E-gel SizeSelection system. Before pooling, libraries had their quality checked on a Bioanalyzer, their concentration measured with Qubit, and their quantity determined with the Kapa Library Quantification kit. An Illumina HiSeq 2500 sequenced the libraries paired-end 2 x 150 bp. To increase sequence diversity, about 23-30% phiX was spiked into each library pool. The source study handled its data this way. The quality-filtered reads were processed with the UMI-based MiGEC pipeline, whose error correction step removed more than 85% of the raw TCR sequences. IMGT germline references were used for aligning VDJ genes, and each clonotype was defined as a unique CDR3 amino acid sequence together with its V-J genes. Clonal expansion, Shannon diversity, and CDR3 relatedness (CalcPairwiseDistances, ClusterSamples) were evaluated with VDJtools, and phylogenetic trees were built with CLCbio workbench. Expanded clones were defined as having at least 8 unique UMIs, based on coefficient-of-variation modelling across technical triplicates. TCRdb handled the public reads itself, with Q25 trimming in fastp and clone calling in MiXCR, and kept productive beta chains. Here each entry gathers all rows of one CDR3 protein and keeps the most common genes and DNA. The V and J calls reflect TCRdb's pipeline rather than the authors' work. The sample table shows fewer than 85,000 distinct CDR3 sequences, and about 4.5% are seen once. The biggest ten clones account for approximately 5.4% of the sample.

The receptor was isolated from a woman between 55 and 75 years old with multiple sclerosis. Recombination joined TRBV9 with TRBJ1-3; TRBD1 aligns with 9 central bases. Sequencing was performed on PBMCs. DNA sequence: TGTGCCAGCAGCGACCGGACAGGGGCCGTCTCTGGAAACACCATATATTTT. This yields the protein CASSDRTGAVSGNTIYF.